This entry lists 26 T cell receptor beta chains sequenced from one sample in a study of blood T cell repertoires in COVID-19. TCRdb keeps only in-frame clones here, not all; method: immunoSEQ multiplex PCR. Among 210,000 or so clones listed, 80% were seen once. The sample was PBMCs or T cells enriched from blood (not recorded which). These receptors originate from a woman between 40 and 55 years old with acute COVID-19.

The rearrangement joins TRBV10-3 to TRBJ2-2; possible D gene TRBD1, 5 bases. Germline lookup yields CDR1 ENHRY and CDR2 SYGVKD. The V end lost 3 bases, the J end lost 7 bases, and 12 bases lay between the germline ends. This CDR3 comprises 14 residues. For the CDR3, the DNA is TGTGCCATCAGTGACCCTAGGGGCAGCGGGGAGCTGTTTTTT. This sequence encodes CAISDPRGSGELFF.

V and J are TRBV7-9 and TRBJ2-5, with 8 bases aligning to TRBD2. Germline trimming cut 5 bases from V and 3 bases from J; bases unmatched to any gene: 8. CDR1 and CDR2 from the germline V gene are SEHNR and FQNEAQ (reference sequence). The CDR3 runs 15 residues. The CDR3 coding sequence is TGTGCCAGCAGCCCGGGACTAGTGGAAGAAGAGACCCAGTACTTC. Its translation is CASSPGLVEEETQYF.

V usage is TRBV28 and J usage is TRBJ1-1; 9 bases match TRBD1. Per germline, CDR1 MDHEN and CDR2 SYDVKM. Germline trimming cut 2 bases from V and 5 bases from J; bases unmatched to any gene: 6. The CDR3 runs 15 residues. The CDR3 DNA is TGTGCCAGCAGTTTACCCGGGACAGGGAAAACTGAAGCTTTCTTT. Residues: CASSLPGTGKTEAFF.

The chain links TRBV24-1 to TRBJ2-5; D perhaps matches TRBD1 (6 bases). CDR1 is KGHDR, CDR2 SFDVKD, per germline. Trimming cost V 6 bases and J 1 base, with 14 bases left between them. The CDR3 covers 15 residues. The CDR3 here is CATSFSRDTQETQYF. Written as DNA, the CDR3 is TGTGCCACCAGTTTCTCACGGGACACCCAAGAGACCCAGTACTTC.

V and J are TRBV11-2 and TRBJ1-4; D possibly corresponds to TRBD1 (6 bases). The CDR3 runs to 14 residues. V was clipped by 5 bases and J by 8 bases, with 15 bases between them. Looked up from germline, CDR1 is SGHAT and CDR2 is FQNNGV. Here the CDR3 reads CASSPQYRDEKLFF. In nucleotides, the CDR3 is TGTGCCAGCAGCCCCCAGTACAGGGACGAAAAACTGTTTTTT.

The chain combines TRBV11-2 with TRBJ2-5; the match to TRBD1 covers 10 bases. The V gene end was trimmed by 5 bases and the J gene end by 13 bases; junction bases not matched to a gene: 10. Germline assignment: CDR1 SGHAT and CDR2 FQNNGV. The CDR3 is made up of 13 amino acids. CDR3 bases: TGTGCCAGCAGCCGCGGGACAGGGGAAGTTCTGTACTTC. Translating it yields CASSRGTGEVLYF.

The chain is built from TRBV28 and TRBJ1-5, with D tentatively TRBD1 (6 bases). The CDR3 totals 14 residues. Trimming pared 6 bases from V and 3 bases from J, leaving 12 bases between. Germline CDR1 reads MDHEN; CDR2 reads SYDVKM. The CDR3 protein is CASSSQGINQPQHF. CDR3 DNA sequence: TGTGCCAGCAGCTCCCAGGGGATCAATCAGCCCCAGCATTTT. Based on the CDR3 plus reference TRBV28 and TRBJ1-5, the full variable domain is DVKVTQSSRYLVKRTGEKVFLECVQDMDHENMFWYRQDPGLGLRLIYFSYDVKMKEKGDIPEGYSVSREKKERFSLILESASTNQTSMYLCASSSQGINQPQHFGDGTRLSIL.

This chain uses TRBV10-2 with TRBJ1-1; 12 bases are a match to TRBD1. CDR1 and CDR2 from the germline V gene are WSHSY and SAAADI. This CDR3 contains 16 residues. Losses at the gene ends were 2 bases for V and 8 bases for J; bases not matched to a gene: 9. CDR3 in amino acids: CASSEPTGTGGREAFF. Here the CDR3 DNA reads TGCGCCAGCAGTGAGCCCACCGGGACAGGGGGCCGAGAAGCTTTCTTT.

CDR3 coding DNA: TGTGCCAGCTCACCCACGGAGTGGGGACAGGGGGCGTTTGGGGCCAACGTCCTGACTTTC. This translates into CASSPTEWGQGAFGANVLTF. The V gene is TRBV18, the J gene TRBJ2-6, with TRBD1 matching 12 bases. In germline, CDR1 is KGHSH, CDR2 LQKENI. CDR3 length: 20 amino acids. After removal of 3 bases from V and 3 bases from J, the junction contained 12 bases not matched to a gene.

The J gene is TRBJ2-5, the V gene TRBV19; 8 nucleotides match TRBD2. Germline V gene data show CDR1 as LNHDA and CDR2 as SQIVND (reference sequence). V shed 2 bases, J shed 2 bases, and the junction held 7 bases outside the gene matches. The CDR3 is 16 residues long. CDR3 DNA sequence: TGTGCCAGTAGTATACGTCGGGTAGCGGGACAAGAGACCCAGTACTTC. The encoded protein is CASSIRRVAGQETQYF.

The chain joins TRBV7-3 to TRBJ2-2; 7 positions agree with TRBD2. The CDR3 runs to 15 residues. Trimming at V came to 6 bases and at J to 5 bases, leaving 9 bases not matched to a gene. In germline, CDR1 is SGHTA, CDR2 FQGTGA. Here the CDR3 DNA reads TGTGCCAGCAGTTTAGCGGGCCCTACTACCGGGGAGCTGTTTTTT. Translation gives CASSLAGPTTGELFF.

The CDR3 DNA follows: TGTGCCTGGAGTGTACCCCGACAGTCCTCTGGAAACACCATATATTTT. This encodes CAWSVPRQSSGNTIYF. The chain carries TRBV30 and TRBJ1-3, with D possibly TRBD1 on 5 matching bases. Germline CDR1 reads GTSNPN; CDR2 reads SVGIG (reference sequence). Trimming cost V 0 bases and J 0 bases, with 12 bases left between them. This CDR3 contains 16 residues.

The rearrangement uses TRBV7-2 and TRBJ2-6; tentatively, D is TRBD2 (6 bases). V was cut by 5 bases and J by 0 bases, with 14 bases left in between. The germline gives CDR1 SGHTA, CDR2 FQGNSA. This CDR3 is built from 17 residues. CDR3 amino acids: CASSPLAPRSGANVLTF. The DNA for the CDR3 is TGTGCCAGCAGCCCACTAGCACCACGCTCTGGGGCCAACGTCCTGACTTTC.

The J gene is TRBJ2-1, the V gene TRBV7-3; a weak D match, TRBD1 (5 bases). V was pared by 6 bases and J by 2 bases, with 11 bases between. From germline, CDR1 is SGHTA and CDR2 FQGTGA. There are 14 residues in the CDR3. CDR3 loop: CASRWGQPYNEQFF. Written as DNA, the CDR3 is TGTGCCAGCAGGTGGGGCCAACCCTACAATGAGCAGTTCTTC.

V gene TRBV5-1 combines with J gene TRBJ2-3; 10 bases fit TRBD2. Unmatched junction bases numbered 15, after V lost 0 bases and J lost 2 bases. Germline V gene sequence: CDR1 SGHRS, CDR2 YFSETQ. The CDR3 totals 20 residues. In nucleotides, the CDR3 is TGCGCCAGCAGCTTGGGGGGCTCATCGGCTAGCGGGAGTTTCACAGATACGCAGTATTTT. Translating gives CASSLGGSSASGSFTDTQYF.

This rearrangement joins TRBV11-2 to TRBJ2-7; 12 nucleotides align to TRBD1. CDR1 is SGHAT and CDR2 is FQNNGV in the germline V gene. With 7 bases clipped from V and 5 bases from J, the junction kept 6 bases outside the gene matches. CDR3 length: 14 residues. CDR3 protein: CASIYGTGGDEQYF. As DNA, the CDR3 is TGTGCCAGCATCTACGGGACAGGGGGCGACGAGCAGTACTTC.

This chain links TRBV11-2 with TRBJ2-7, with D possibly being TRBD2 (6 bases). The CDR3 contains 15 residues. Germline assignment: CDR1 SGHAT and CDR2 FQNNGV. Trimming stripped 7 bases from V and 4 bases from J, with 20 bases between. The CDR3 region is CASTPIGRDSYEQYF. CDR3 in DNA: TGTGCCAGCACCCCGATAGGCAGGGACTCGTACGAGCAGTACTTC.

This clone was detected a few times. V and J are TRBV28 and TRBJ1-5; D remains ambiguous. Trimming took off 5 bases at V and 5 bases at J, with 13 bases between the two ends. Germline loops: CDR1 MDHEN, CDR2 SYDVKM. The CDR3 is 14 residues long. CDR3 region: CASSQSVGDQPQHF. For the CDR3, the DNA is TGTGCCAGCAGTCAATCGGTCGGGGATCAGCCCCAGCATTTT.

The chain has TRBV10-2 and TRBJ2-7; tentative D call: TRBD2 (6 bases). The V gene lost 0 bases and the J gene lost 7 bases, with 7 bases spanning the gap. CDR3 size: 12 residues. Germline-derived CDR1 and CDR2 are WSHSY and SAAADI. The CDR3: CASSESREEQYF. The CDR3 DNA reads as TGCGCCAGCAGTGAGTCACGGGAGGAGCAGTACTTC.

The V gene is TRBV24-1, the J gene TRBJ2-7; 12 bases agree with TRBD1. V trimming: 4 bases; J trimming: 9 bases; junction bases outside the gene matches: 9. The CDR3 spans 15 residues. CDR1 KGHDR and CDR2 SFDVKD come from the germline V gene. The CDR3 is CATSESGTGGAGQYF. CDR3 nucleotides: TGTGCCACCAGTGAATCCGGGACAGGGGGCGCCGGGCAGTACTTC.

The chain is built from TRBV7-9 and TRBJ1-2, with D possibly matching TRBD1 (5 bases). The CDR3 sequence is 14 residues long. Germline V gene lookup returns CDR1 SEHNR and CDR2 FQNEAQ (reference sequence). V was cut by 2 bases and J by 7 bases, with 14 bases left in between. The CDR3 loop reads CASSLLSTDTGYTF. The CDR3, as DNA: TGTGCCAGCAGCTTACTATCGACAGACACTGGCTACACCTTC.

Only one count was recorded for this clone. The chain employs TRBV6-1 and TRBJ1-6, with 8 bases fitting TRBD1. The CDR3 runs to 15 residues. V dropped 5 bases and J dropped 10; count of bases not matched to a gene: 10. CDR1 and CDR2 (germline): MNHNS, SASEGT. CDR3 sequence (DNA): TGTGCCAGCAGTACCCTTGGACAGGGTCAATCACCCCTCCACTTT. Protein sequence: CASSTLGQGQSPLHF.

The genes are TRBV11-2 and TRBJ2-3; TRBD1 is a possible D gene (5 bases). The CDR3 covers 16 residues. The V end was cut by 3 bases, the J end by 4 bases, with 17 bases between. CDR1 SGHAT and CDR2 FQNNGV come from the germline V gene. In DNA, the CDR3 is TGTGCCAGCAGCTTGATCGGGCAGGGTCGTGCAGATACGCAGTATTTT. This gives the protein CASSLIGQGRADTQYF.

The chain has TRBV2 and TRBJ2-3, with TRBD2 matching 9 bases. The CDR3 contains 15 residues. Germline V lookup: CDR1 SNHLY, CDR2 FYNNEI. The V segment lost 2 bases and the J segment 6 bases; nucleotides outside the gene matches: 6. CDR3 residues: CASSEPGLALDTQYF. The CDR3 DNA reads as TGTGCCAGCAGTGAACCGGGACTAGCTTTGGATACGCAGTATTTT.

The CDR3 is CASSRGVAGAPTSEAFF. In DNA, the CDR3 is TGCGCCAGCAGCCGTGGAGTGGCAGGGGCACCTACTTCTGAAGCTTTCTTT. V gene TRBV5-1 combines with J gene TRBJ1-1; TRBD1 might be the D (6 bases). Looked up from germline, CDR1 is SGHRS and CDR2 is YFSETQ. The CDR3 totals 17 residues. Trimming removed 4 bases at V and 6 bases at J, with 25 bases between.

This chain's CDR3 is CASSQGTGNSYEQYF. CDR3 in DNA: TGTGCCAGCAGCCAAGGGACAGGGAATTCCTACGAGCAGTACTTC. The V and J genes are TRBV3-1 (or the pseudogene TRBV3-2) and TRBJ2-7, with 8 bases that match TRBD1. Germline V gene lookup returns CDR1 LGHDT and CDR2 YNNKEL (reference sequence). There are 15 residues in the CDR3. Trimming at V came to 1 base and at J to 1 base, leaving 3 bases not matched to a gene.